The subject of this entry is one T cell receptor beta chain. Its specificity is not known. Libraries were prepared by immunoSEQ multiplex PCR; TCRdb keeps only in-frame clonotypes and omits some of them. The sample lists roughly 30,000 clones, over 75% occurring once. This sample was included in a study of PD-L1 blockade in urothelial cancer. On the study more broadly: Male patients with bladder-origin urothelial cancer numbered about nine tenths of the roughly 29. Timepoints chosen for blood analysis were 3 weeks (second dose) and 6 weeks after treatment start. Study-level results: In blood at 3 weeks, tumor-associated clones expanded more among patients with durable benefit.

The time point was: pretreatment peripheral blood. Patients suffered from locally advanced or metastatic urothelial carcinoma. This CDR3 is built from 13 residues. Germline trimming cut 4 bases from V and 3 bases from J; bases unmatched to any gene: 2. Germline assignment: CDR1 SEHNR and CDR2 FQNEAQ (reference sequence). The starting material was PBMCs, obtained around atezolizumab (anti-PD-L1) treatment. The sequence was collected from a man in his sixties with urothelial cancer. The genes are TRBV7-9 and TRBJ1-1; 7 nucleotides match TRBD1. For the CDR3, the DNA is TGTGCCAGCAGCTCCCAGGGGGACACTGAAGCTTTCTTT. Residues: CASSSQGDTEAFF.